This T cell receptor beta chain was documented in a study of cytomegalovirus exposure and HLA in healthy donors. Study-level results: According to an earlier analysis, most TCR beta V segments yielded productive rearrangements about 87% or about 30% of the time. Confirmation in vitro established that a few CMV-associated chains were specific for CMV antigens. Among TCR beta chains, those listed as cytomegalovirus-associated numbered around 160.

PCR was performed using 60 Vbeta and 13 Jbeta primers. Clones were read by immunoSEQ multiplex PCR, and TCRdb kept only the in-frame ones, dropping some. The sample has 160,000 or so clones, over 70% seen once. For this clone: Its antigen is undetermined.

Germline values: CDR1 SGHRS, CDR2 YFSETQ. Trimming removed 4 bases at V and 7 bases at J, with 17 bases between. The CDR3 totals 15 residues. The specimen sequenced was PBMCs. This TCR was recovered from a man aged 35-49 years in good health and CMV-seronegative. The chain links TRBV5-1 to TRBJ1-4; D unclear. The CDR3 nucleotides read TGCGCCAGCAGCGTATCAGGCGATGGGTCTGAAAAACTGTTTTTT. It encodes CASSVSGDGSEKLFF.